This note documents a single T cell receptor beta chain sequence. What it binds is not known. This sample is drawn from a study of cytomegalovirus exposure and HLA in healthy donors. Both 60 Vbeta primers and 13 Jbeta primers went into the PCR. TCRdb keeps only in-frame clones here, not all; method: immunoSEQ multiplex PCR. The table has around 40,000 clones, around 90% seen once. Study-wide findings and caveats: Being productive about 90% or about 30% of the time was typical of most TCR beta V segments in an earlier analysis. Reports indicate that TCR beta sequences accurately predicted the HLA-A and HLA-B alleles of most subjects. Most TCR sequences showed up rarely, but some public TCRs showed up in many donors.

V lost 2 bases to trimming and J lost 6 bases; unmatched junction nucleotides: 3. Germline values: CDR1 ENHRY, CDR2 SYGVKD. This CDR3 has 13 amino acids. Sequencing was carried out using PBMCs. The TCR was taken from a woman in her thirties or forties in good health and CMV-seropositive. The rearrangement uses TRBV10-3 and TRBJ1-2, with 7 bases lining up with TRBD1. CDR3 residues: CAISERGLDGYTF. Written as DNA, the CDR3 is TGTGCCATCAGTGAGAGGGGGCTTGATGGCTACACCTTC.